The text below deals with one T cell receptor beta chain. Its target is unknown. The sample is drawn from a study of graft-versus-host responses after intestinal transplantation. Libraries were prepared by immunoSEQ multiplex PCR; TCRdb keeps only in-frame clonotypes and omits some of them. The sample consists of 62,000 or so clones, 90% of them appearing once. V was cut by 3 bases and J by 4 bases, with 15 bases left in between. The V gene's germline CDR1 is LNHDA and CDR2 SQIVND (reference sequence). The CDR3 is made up of 15 amino acids. The rearrangement uses TRBV19 and TRBJ2-5; D remains unclear. This material consisted of unstimulated CD8+ T cells sorted from spleen or lymph node cells, taken before transplant. The TCR sequence derives from a human donor who was the organ donor for an intestinal transplant. CDR3 coding DNA: TGTGCCAGTAGTATCCTTCTAGGAGTTGGAGAGACCCAGTACTTC. Translated, it gives CASSILLGVGETQYF. The full variable domain, its missing parts supplied by reference TRBV19 and TRBJ2-5, is DGGITQSPKYLFRKEGQNVTLSCEQNLNHDAMYWYRQDPGQGLRLIYYSQIVNDFQKGDIAEGYSVSREKKESFPLTVTSAQKNPTAFYLCASSILLGVGETQYFGPGTRLLVL.